This T cell receptor (beta chain) originates from a study of regulatory T cells in long-lasting Graves disease. Stated time point: newly diagnosed GD, antithyroid drugs for less than 3 months. The TCR library was prepared using RNA isolated from PBMCs. Researchers made TCR beta libraries by using iRepertoire HTBI primers and running Arm-PCR on CDR3 regions. TCRdb called the multiplex PCR reads again in MiXCR, with one record for every CDR3 protein. The sample shows about 200,000 distinct CDR3 sequences, approximately 19% of them seen only once. This clonotype was recorded at least ten times. Germline is not matched at one junction end, which may reflect a read error. The CDR3 contains 15 residues. These data also featured in a second study, about T cells in Graves' hyperthyroidism and ophthalmopathy.

V gene TRBV12-3 or TRBV12-4 combines with J gene TRBJ2-3, with 7 bases that match TRBD1. The TCR was taken from a woman aged 25-40 years with Graves disease. The sequenced sample was peripheral blood mononuclear cells (PBMCs), obtained at new diagnosis, from a patient treated with antithyroid drugs. CDR3 loop: CASSFFTGATDMQYF. CDR3 DNA: TGTGCCAGCAGTTTCTTCACAGGGGCCACAGATATGCAGTATTTT.